A single sample gave rise to the 26 T cell receptor beta chains below, sequenced in a study of CD8+ T cells in alopecia areata (dated by TCRdb to the late 2010s). To prepare the library, the immunoSEQ multiplex PCR assay was applied. RNA was extracted from all samples and reverse transcribed into cDNA, which served as template for TCR sequencing. TCRdb carries this immuneACCESS record with in-frame sequences only. Its versions omit some clonotypes, under half of them owing to an unresolved V gene in the studies checked, with the rest unexplained. The sample contains 150,000 or so clones, approximately 45% of them found a single time. The ten top clones hold less than 8% of the sample. Input material: CD4+ T cells sorted from blood. All receptors come from a human donor with alopecia areata.

The gene calls are TRBV27 and TRBJ2-5; TRBD1 or TRBD2 may be the D gene (5 bases each). V shed 6 bases and J shed 6 bases, with 14 bases lying between them. Germline lookup yields CDR1 MNHEY and CDR2 SMNVEV (reference sequence). The CDR3 is 13 residues long. The CDR3, as DNA: TGTGCCAGCAGAAAGGGGAGTTTGCAGACCCAGTACTTC. Translation gives CASRKGSLQTQYF.

This clone has more than one count but fewer than ten. The gene calls are TRBV7-9 and TRBJ1-1; no firm D call. The CDR3 extends over 12 amino acids. CDR1 and CDR2 (germline): SEHNR, FQNEAQ (reference sequence). V was trimmed by 5 bases and J by 5 bases, leaving 9 bases between them. The CDR3 nucleotides read TGTGCCAGCAGCGCAGGTTGGACTGAAGCTTTCTTT. Translated, it gives CASSAGWTEAFF.

V usage is TRBV7-2 and J usage is TRBJ2-2; D uncertain. The germline V gene encodes CDR1 SGHTA and CDR2 FQGNSA. This CDR3 is built from 15 residues. Trimming pared 5 bases from V and 0 bases from J, leaving 10 bases between. CDR3 region: CASSPDSSNTGELFF. DNA of the CDR3: TGTGCCAGCAGCCCCGACTCATCGAACACCGGGGAGCTGTTTTTT.

This clone has only one observation. The chain links TRBV30 to TRBJ2-6; D unresolved. The ends were cut back, 3 bases at V and 2 bases at J, with 17 bases in the middle. Germline CDR1 is GTSNPN and CDR2 is SVGIG (reference sequence). CDR3 size: 17 residues. CDR3 in amino acids: CAWRAGGTIPGANVLTF. In nucleotides, the CDR3 is TGTGCCTGGAGGGCAGGCGGAACCATACCTGGGGCCAACGTCCTGACTTTC.

The chain recombines TRBV5-1 with TRBJ2-7; D call uncertain. This CDR3 has 11 amino acids. Trimming cost V 2 bases and J 4 bases, with 4 bases left between them. Germline V gene data show CDR1 as SGHRS and CDR2 as YFSETQ. The chain's CDR3 is CASSFEYEQYF. DNA of the CDR3: TGCGCCAGCAGCTTTGAATACGAGCAGTACTTC.

The V call is TRBV4-1, the J call TRBJ1-2; 8 bases match TRBD1. CDR3 length: 16 residues. Losses at the gene ends were 1 base for V and 2 bases for J; bases not matched to a gene: 6. In germline, CDR1 is MGHRA, CDR2 YSYEKL. CDR3 region: CASSQVGQGANYGYTF. For the CDR3, the DNA is TGCGCCAGCAGCCAAGTCGGCCAGGGGGCCAACTATGGCTACACCTTC.

The V gene is TRBV19, the J gene TRBJ2-4; 8 bases line up with TRBD2. The V gene end was trimmed by 10 bases and the J gene end by 3 bases; junction bases not matched to a gene: 5. This CDR3 is built from 13 residues. Germline lookup yields CDR1 LNHDA and CDR2 SQIVND (reference sequence). The CDR3 sequence: CATEAGVKNIQYF. CDR3 DNA: TGTGCCACGGAAGCGGGAGTCAAAAACATTCAGTACTTC.

This clone was picked up one time. The V gene is TRBV5-1, the J gene TRBJ1-2, with D tentatively TRBD1 (6 bases). V lost 0 bases, J lost 3 bases, and 9 bases lay in between. The germline V gene encodes CDR1 SGHRS and CDR2 YFSETQ. The CDR3 consists of 14 residues. The CDR3 region is CASSLGWGHYGYTF. DNA of the CDR3: TGCGCCAGCAGCTTGGGATGGGGGCACTATGGCTACACCTTC.

This sequence joins TRBV27 and TRBJ1-5; D call uncertain. This CDR3 contains 16 residues. Looked up from germline, CDR1 is MNHEY and CDR2 is SMNVEV (reference sequence). V shed 2 bases and J shed 4 bases, with 15 bases lying between them. The CDR3 sequence: CASSLAPVGVNQPQHF. The CDR3, as DNA: TGTGCCAGCAGTTTAGCACCGGTTGGGGTGAATCAGCCCCAGCATTTT.

The chain is built from TRBV29-1 and TRBJ1-2, with D maybe TRBD1 (5 bases). V dropped 4 bases and J dropped 0 bases, with 18 bases sitting between them. This CDR3 has 16 residues. The germline CDR1 and CDR2 sequences are SQVTM and ANQGSEA. The CDR3 is CSVASGGAASNYGYTF. The CDR3 nucleotides are TGCAGCGTTGCATCGGGCGGGGCCGCATCTAACTATGGCTACACCTTC.

This rearrangement joins TRBV7-9 to TRBJ2-7; unclear D gene. This CDR3 spans 14 amino acids. Trimming took off 0 bases at V and 2 bases at J, with 8 bases between the two ends. CDR1 and CDR2 (germline): SEHNR, FQNEAQ (reference sequence). CDR3: CASSLAEFAYEQYF. For the CDR3, the DNA is TGTGCCAGCAGCTTAGCAGAATTTGCCTACGAGCAGTACTTC.

V is TRBV30 and J is TRBJ1-1; no clear D gene. Trimming took 0 bases from V and 5 from J, leaving 13 bases between them. Germline loops: CDR1 GTSNPN, CDR2 SVGIG (reference sequence). There are 14 residues in the CDR3. As DNA, the CDR3 is TGTGCCTGGAGTGTTACAATCTATGGGACTGAAGCTTTCTTT. Amino acid sequence: CAWSVTIYGTEAFF.

The chain joins TRBV7-2 to TRBJ2-3; perhaps TRBD2 as D (5 bases). The CDR3 contains 13 residues. V lost 5 bases and J lost 5, with 11 bases in between. Germline V lookup: CDR1 SGHTA, CDR2 FQGNSA. CDR3 nucleotide sequence: TGTGCCAGCAGCGGATTTGCGGGAGATACGCAGTATTTT. Protein product: CASSGFAGDTQYF.

J is TRBJ2-1 and V is TRBV5-1; 11 bases are a match to TRBD2. CDR1 and CDR2 (germline): SGHRS, YFSETQ. V gave up 1 base and J gave up 2 bases; unmatched junction bases: 2. This CDR3 contains 16 residues. CDR3 loop: CASSLQTSGTYNEQFF. For the CDR3, the DNA is TGCGCCAGCAGCTTGCAGACTAGCGGGACCTACAATGAGCAGTTCTTC.

The chain is built from TRBV5-1 and TRBJ1-1; D not resolved. The CDR3 is made up of 13 amino acids. Trimming pared 4 bases from V and 6 bases from J, leaving 13 bases between. The germline V gene encodes CDR1 SGHRS and CDR2 YFSETQ. CDR3: CASSPLLESEAFF. As DNA, the CDR3 is TGCGCCAGCAGCCCCCTTTTGGAATCTGAAGCTTTCTTT.

This clone was seen only a few times. The J gene is TRBJ2-1, the V gene TRBV4-1; D remains ambiguous. Per germline, CDR1 MGHRA and CDR2 YSYEKL. The CDR3 length is 13 residues. The ends were cut back, 0 bases at V and 13 bases at J, with 13 bases in the middle. The CDR3: CASSQETSFSQFF. CDR3 sequence (DNA): TGCGCCAGCAGCCAAGAAACCAGTTTTAGCCAGTTCTTC.

This clone was detected once. This rearrangement joins TRBV25-1 to TRBJ2-1; 7 bases match TRBD2. J gave up 5 bases and V 6 bases, and 4 bases lay outside the gene matches. The CDR3 has 13 residues. In germline, CDR1 is MGHDK, CDR2 SYGVNS. CDR3 in DNA: TGTGCCAGCAGCCAAGCGGGGCACAATGAGCAGTTCTTC. Its protein is CASSQAGHNEQFF.

This clone was seen just once. This chain joins TRBV20-1 and TRBJ2-7; D not resolved. CDR3 length: 11 amino acids. Trimming removed 4 bases from V and 5 bases from J, with 9 bases in between. Germline CDR1 is DFQATT and CDR2 is SNEGSKA (reference sequence). CDR3 DNA sequence: TGCAGTGCTAAGGGTTGGGACGAGCAGTACTTC. Amino acid sequence: CSAKGWDEQYF.

The chain links TRBV2 to TRBJ1-1, with D unresolved. The CDR3 spans 13 residues. V lost 3 bases and J lost 4, with 9 bases in between. In germline, CDR1 is SNHLY, CDR2 FYNNEI. CDR3 sequence: CASSDSRSTEAFF. For the CDR3, the DNA is TGTGCCAGCAGTGACTCCAGAAGCACTGAAGCTTTCTTT.

V is TRBV14 and J is TRBJ2-3; 15 bases map to TRBD2. The CDR3 is 16 residues long. The V gene's germline CDR1 is SGHDN and CDR2 FVKESK. Germline trimming cut 8 bases from V and 5 bases from J; bases unmatched to any gene: 8. The CDR3: CASAGTSGRKRDTQYF. CDR3 DNA: TGTGCCAGCGCCGGGACTAGCGGGAGGAAGAGAGATACGCAGTATTTT.

The V and J genes are TRBV4-1 and TRBJ2-7; 9 bases map to TRBD1. The CDR3 has 14 amino acids. From germline, CDR1 is MGHRA and CDR2 YSYEKL. V lost 4 bases, J lost 5 bases, and 6 bases stayed unmatched. The CDR3 region has the DNA TGCGCCAGCAGCCCCCAAACAGGGGGCAACGAGCAGTACTTC. This encodes CASSPQTGGNEQYF.

V usage is TRBV9 and J usage is TRBJ2-1, with 7 positions matching TRBD2. After removal of 4 bases from V and 4 bases from J, the junction contained 8 bases not matched to a gene. Germline values: CDR1 SGDLS, CDR2 YYNGEE. CDR3 size: 15 residues. CDR3 amino acids: CASSQTLAEYNEQFF. Written as DNA, the CDR3 is TGTGCCAGCAGCCAAACTCTAGCGGAGTACAATGAGCAGTTCTTC.

This clone was seen once. The chain carries TRBV6-1 and TRBJ2-7; 10 bases align to TRBD2. The CDR3 has 13 amino acids. Germline-derived CDR1 and CDR2 are MNHNS and SASEGT. After removal of 8 bases from V and 1 base from J, the junction contained 2 bases not matched to a gene. DNA for the CDR3: TGTGCCAGCGGACTAGCGGTTTCCTACGAGCAGTACTTC. Protein product: CASGLAVSYEQYF.

This clone was picked up a small number of times. The chain has TRBV4-1 and TRBJ2-2; D might be TRBD1 or TRBD2, each matching 5 bases. The CDR3 has 16 residues. Germline values: CDR1 MGHRA, CDR2 YSYEKL. Trimming left V 6 bases short and J 3 bases short, with 17 bases between. Here the CDR3 reads CASRKQEDRYTGELFF. The CDR3 region has the DNA TGCGCCAGCAGGAAACAGGAGGACCGGTACACCGGGGAGCTGTTTTTT.

V usage is TRBV30 and J usage is TRBJ2-3; the D is unclear. The CDR3 has 13 amino acids. V shed 2 bases and J shed 3 bases, with 9 bases lying between them. Germline V gene lookup returns CDR1 GTSNPN and CDR2 SVGIG (reference sequence). CDR3 coding DNA: TGTGCCTGGAGTTCAGGCCCTACAGATACGCAGTATTTT. Translating gives CAWSSGPTDTQYF. The full variable domain, completed using reference TRBV30 and TRBJ2-3, is SQTIHQWPATLVQPVGSPLSLECTVEGTSNPNLYWYRQAAGRGLQLLFYSVGIGQISSEVPQNLSASRPQDRQFILSSKKLLLSDSGFYLCAWSSGPTDTQYFGPGTRLTVL.

The V gene is TRBV28, the J gene TRBJ2-7; 14 nucleotides line up with TRBD2. CDR1 MDHEN and CDR2 SYDVKM come from the germline V gene. This CDR3 region has 16 residues. The ends lost 2 bases at V and 4 bases at J; junction bases unmatched: 4. The CDR3 region has the DNA TGTGCCAGCAGTTTAAGTGGGACTAGCGGGAGTTACGAGCAGTACTTC. Its protein product is CASSLSGTSGSYEQYF.